This T cell receptor beta chain is drawn from a study of T-cell reconstitution after alpha-beta-depleted transplantation in children. The study's findings and limits: There were reportedly several hundred expanded graft clones from which alpha-beta T cells came about two months after transplant. Surviving thymic progenitors and recipient T cells were the source of high TCRbeta diversity at day 60 in some patients. Most T-cell counts and diversity one year after the transplant came from T cells that were newly produced.

This CDR3 spans 15 amino acids. Trimming took off 3 bases at V and 0 bases at J, with 14 bases between the two ends. CDR1 is DFQATT, CDR2 SNEGSKA, per germline (reference sequence). Unique molecular identifiers were incorporated when the TCRbeta library was constructed. TCRdb ran MiXCR on the PCR reads and lists one entry per CDR3 protein. The sample comprises fewer than 350,000 distinct CDR3 sequences, just over 7.5% of which are singletons, and 9.1% rests with the top ten. Concerning this clonotype itself: Its antigen is not known.

The chain couples TRBV20-1 to TRBJ1-1, with D uncertain. The TCR sequence derives from a female patient between 2 and 15 years old who had a stem cell transplant for Fanconi anemia, so the T cells may come from the graft donor. Here the sequenced sample was peripheral blood, taken 360 days after TCRalphabeta/CD19-depleted stem cell transplant. The CDR3 region is CSARLEPELNTEAFF. The CDR3, as DNA: TGCAGTGCTAGGCTTGAGCCCGAACTGAACACTGAAGCTTTCTTT.